Sequencing of this T cell receptor (beta chain) was carried out in a study of technical replicates of blood from a handful of donors (TCRdb year 2017). Receptor amplification or capture employed the immunoSEQ multiplex PCR assay. TCRdb mirrors the immuneACCESS table, restricted to in-frame sequences. Some clones are absent from its copies; in checked studies, under half trace to an unresolved V gene, and the reason for the others is unknown. The sample has about 70,000 clones on record, roughly 86% of them singletons. The ten biggest clones cover more than 5% of the sample. In regard to this clone: Its antigen is not yet known. No base quality values were provided; no much bigger clone lies one nucleotide off.

The CDR3 measures 15 amino acids from cysteine to phenylalanine. CDR3 DNA only is kept here, 45 bases in frame from base 1. The trim is 2 bases for V and 3 bases for J, with a gap of 10 bases between the germline ends. The germline V gene (reference sequence) specifies SGHAT as CDR1 and FQDESV as CDR2. The V and J genes are TRBV11-1 and TRBJ1-4; the D gene is perhaps TRBD1, from 6 matching bases. This TCR derives from a human donor in good health. Some clones in this sample may be carry-over from other donors' samples. Sequenced: PBMCs. The sequenced DNA is TGTGCCAGCAGCTTACAAGGGGGAGCTAATGAAAAACTGTTTTTT. Its amino acids are CASSLQGGANEKLFF. Supplemented by the reference TRBV11-1 and TRBJ1-4 proteins around the CDR3, the complete variable domain is EAEVAQSPRYKITEKSQAVAFWCDPISGHATLYWYRQILGQGPELLVQFQDESVVDDSQLPKDRFSAERLKGVDSTLKIQPAELGDSAMYLCASSLQGGANEKLFFGSGTQLSVL.